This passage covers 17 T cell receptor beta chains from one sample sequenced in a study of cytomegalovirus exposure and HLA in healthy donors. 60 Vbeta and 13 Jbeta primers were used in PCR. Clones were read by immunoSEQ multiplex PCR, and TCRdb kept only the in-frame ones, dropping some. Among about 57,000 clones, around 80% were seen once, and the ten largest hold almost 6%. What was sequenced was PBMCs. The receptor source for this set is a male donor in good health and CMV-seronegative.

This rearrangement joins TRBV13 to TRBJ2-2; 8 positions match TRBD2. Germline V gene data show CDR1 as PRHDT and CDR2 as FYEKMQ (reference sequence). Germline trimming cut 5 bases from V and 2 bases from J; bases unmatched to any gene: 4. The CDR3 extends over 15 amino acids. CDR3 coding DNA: TGTGCCAGCAGCGGTAGCGGGGCTAACACCGGGGAGCTGTTTTTT. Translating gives CASSGSGANTGELFF.

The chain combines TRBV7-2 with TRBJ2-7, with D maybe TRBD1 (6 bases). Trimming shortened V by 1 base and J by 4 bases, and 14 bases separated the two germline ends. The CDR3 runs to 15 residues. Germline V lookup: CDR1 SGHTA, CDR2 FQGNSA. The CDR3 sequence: CASSLGTGKGYEQYF. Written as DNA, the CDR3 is TGTGCCAGCAGCTTAGGCACAGGGAAAGGGTACGAGCAGTACTTC.

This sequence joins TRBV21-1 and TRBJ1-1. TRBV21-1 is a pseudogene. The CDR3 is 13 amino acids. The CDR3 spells CASRDGTHTEAFF. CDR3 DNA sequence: TGTGCCAGCAGGGACGGGACTCACACTGAAGCTTTCTTT.

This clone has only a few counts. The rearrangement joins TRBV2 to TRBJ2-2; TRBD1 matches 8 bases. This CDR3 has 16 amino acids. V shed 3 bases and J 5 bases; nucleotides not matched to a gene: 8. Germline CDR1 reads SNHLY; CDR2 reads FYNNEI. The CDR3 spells CASSDGRGLGTGELFF. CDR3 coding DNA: TGTGCCAGCAGTGACGGCAGGGGGCTAGGAACCGGGGAGCTGTTTTTT.

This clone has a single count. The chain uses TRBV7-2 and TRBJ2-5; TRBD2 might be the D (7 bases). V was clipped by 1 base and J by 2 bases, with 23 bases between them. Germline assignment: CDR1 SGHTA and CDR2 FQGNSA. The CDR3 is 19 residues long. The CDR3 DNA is TGTGCCAGCAGCTTAGGAAAGGGGGGGATATCCGGGATACAAGAGACCCAGTACTTC. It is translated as CASSLGKGGISGIQETQYF.

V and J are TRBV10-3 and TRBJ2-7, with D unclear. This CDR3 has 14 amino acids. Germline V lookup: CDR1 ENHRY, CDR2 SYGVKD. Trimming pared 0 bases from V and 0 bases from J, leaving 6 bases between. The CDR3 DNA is TGTGCCATCAGTGAGTCAAGGAGCTCCTACGAGCAGTACTTC. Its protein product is CAISESRSSYEQYF.

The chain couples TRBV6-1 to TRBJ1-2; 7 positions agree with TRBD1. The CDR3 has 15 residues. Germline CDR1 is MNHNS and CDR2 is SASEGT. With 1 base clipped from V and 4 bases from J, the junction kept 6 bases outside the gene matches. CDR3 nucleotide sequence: TGTGCCAGCAGTGAAGAGGAGACAGGGACCTATGGCTACACCTTC. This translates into CASSEEETGTYGYTF.

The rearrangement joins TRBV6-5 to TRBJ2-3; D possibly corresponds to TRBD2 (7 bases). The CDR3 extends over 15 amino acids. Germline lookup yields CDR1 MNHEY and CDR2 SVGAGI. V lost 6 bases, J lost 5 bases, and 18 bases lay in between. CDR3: CASSSLAGAGDTQYF. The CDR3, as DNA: TGTGCCAGCAGCTCTCTCGCGGGGGCGGGAGATACGCAGTATTTT.

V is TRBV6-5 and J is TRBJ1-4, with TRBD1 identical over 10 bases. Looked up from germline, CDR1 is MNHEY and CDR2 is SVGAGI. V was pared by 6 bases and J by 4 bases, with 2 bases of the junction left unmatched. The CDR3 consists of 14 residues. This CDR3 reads CASRGTGDNEKLFF. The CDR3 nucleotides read TGTGCCAGCAGAGGGACAGGGGATAATGAAAAACTGTTTTTT.

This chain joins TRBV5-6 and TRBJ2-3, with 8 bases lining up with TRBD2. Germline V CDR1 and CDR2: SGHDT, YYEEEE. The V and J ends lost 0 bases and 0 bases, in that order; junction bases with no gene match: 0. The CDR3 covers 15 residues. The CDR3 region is CASSLAGGSTDTQYF. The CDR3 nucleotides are TGTGCCAGCAGCTTGGCGGGGGGGAGCACAGATACGCAGTATTTT. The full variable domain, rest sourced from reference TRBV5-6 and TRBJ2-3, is DAGVTQSPTHLIKTRGQQVTLRCSPKSGHDTVSWYQQALGQGPQFIFQYYEEEERQRGNFPDRFSGHQFPNYSSELNVNALLLGDSALYLCASSLAGGSTDTQYFGPGTRLTVL.

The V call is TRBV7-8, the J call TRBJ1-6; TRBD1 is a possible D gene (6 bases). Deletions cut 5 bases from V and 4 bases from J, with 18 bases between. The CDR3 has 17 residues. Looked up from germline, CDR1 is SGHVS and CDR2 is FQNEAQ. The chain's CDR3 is CASSVNLDTGYNSPLHF. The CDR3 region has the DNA TGTGCCAGCAGCGTTAATCTTGATACAGGGTATAATTCACCCCTCCACTTT.

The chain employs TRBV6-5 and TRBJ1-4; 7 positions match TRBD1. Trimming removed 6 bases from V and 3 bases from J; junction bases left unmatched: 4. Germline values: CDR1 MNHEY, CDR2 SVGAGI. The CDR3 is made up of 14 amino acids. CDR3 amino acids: CASRGTASNEKLFF. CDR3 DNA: TGTGCCAGCAGGGGGACAGCCTCTAATGAAAAACTGTTTTTT.

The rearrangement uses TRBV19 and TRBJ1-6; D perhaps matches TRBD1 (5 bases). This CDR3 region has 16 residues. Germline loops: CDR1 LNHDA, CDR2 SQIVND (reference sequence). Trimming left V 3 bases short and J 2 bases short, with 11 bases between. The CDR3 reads CASSIRGIPYNSPLHF. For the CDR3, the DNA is TGTGCCAGTAGTATCCGGGGGATCCCCTATAATTCACCCCTCCACTTT. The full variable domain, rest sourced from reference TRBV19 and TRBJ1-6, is DGGITQSPKYLFRKEGQNVTLSCEQNLNHDAMYWYRQDPGQGLRLIYYSQIVNDFQKGDIAEGYSVSREKKESFPLTVTSAQKNPTAFYLCASSIRGIPYNSPLHFGNGTRLTVT.

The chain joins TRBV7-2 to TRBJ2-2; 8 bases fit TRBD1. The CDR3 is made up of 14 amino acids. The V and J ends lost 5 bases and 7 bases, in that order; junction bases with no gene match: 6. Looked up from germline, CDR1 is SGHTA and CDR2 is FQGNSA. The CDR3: CASSRTGYGGELFF. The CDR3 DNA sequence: TGTGCCAGCAGCCGGACAGGGTATGGCGGGGAGCTGTTTTTT.

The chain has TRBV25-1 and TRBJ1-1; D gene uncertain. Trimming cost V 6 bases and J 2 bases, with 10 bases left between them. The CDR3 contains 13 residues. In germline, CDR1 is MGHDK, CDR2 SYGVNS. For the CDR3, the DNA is TGTGCCAGCAGCGCCTCTAGAAACACTGAAGCTTTCTTT. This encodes CASSASRNTEAFF.

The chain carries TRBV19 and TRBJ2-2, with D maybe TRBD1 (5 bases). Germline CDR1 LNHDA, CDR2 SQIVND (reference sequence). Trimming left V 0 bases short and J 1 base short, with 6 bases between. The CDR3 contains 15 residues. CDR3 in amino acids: CASSIDTGNTGELFF. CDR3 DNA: TGTGCCAGTAGTATAGACACAGGGAACACCGGGGAGCTGTTTTTT.

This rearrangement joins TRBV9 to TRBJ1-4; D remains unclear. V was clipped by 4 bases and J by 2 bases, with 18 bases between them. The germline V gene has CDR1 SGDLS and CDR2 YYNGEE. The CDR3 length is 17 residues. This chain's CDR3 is CASSTTVRVGTNEKLFF. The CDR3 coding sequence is TGTGCCAGCAGCACGACCGTCCGTGTGGGCACTAATGAAAAACTGTTTTTT.